This paragraph reports one T cell receptor beta chain. Antigen specificity is unknown. Germline values: CDR1 SGHDN, CDR2 FVKESK. Trimming removed 0 bases at V and 8 bases at J, with 11 bases between. The CDR3 totals 14 residues. The CDR3 regions of TCR beta were amplified from RNA transcripts. Using the HTBI primer set, a first-round RT-PCR was run on the TCR CDR3. MiXCR was run by TCRdb on the multiplex PCR reads, yielding one entry per CDR3 protein. This sample has approximately 400,000 distinct CDR3 sequences, with 20% to 30% found just once. This specimen belongs to a study of T cells in Graves' hyperthyroidism and ophthalmopathy. Study-wide context: Upon initial diagnosis and before any treatment, peripheral blood was collected.

Broader study findings: Through a model of 13 V-J features, ophthalmopathy was separated from stable hyperthyroidism.

The sequencing sample was made of blood. This chain joins TRBV14 and TRBJ2-1, with D possibly TRBD1 on 7 matching bases. This TCR was sampled from a man aged 50-59 years with Graves' hyperthyroidism. CDR3 DNA sequence: TGTGCCAGCAGCCAAGAACCAGGGGGGCATGAGCAGTTCTTC. Translation: CASSQEPGGHEQFF.